The T cell receptor beta chain under discussion was sequenced for a study of cytomegalovirus exposure and HLA in healthy donors. The length of the CDR3 is 16 residues. Trimming cost V 0 bases and J 0 bases, with 11 bases left between them. The germline V gene encodes CDR1 MGHRA and CDR2 YSYEKL. Details on this clone: Its cognate antigen is unknown.

Nominal health characterized the donors when sampled, though unrecorded immune exposures were likely. Amplification used 60 Vbeta primers and 13 Jbeta primers. Sequenced by immunoSEQ multiplex PCR; TCRdb stores in-frame clones only, minus some. The sample carries approximately 180,000 clones, about 78% recorded once. Notes on the study in general: Relative to equally common others, HLA-associated TCR beta chains showed greater clonal expansion in a later analysis. Earlier results showed most TCR beta V segments being productive about 90% or about 30% of the time.

The chain couples TRBV4-1 to TRBJ1-1; D ambiguous. Sequenced material: PBMCs. The TCR sequence derives from a woman between 45 and 60 years old in good health and CMV-seropositive. This chain's CDR3 is CASSQDGRLMNTEAFF. The CDR3 DNA reads TGCGCCAGCAGCCAAGATGGCAGGCTCATGAACACTGAAGCTTTCTTT.